The text below deals with one T cell receptor beta chain. What it binds is not known. With 5 bases removed from V and 2 bases from J, the gap between germline ends came to 10 bases. The CDR3 contains 13 residues. One entry per CDR3 protein results from TCRdb running MiXCR on the reads. The repertoire holds about 10,000 distinct CDR3 sequences, with about a fifth as singletons. This entry comes from a study of liver allograft versus peripheral blood T cells. Study at large: Liver transplant recipients had T cell receptor repertoires compared between transplanted liver and peripheral blood. Points from the study as a whole: Intragraft T cell receptor repertoires of liver allografts were reportedly distinct from those in peripheral blood.

This sequence was found in a human patient who had a liver transplant. These T cells may partly come from the graft donor. The chain links TRBV12-3 or TRBV12-4 to TRBJ2-7; D is uncertain. For the CDR3, the DNA is TGTGCCAGCAGTCAACGTCCCCCCTACGAGCAGTACTTC. Translation gives CASSQRPPYEQYF.